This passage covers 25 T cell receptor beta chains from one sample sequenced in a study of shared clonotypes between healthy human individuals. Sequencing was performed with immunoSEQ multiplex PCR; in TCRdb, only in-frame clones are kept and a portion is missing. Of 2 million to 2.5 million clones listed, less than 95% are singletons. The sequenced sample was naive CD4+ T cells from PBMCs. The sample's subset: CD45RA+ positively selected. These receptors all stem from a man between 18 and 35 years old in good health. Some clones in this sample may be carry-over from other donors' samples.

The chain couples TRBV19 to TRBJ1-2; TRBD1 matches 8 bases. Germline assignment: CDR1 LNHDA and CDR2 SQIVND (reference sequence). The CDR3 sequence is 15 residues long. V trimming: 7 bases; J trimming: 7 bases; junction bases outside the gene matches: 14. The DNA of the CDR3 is TGTGCCAGTAAAATGGAGGACAGGGTCGTCGGTGGCTACACCTTC. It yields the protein CASKMEDRVVGGYTF.

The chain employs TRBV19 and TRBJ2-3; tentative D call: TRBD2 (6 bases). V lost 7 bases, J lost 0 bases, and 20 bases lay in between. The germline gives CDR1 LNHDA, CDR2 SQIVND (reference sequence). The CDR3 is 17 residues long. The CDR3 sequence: CASTTRGGPPSTDTQYF. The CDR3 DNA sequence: TGTGCCAGTACCACCCGGGGAGGCCCCCCTAGCACAGATACGCAGTATTTT.

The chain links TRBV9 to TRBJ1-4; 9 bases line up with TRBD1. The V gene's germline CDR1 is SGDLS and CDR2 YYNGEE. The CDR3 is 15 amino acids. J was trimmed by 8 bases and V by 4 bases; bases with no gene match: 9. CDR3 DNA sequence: TGTGCCAGCAGCTCGGACGGGACAGGGTCCGAAAAACTGTTTTTT. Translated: CASSSDGTGSEKLFF.

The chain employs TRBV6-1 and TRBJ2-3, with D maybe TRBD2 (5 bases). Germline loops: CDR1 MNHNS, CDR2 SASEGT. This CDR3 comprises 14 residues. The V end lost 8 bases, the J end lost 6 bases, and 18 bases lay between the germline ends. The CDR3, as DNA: TGTGCCAGCCCCAAAGGTCGGGATGAGGATACGCAGTATTTT. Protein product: CASPKGRDEDTQYF.

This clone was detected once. The CDR3, as DNA: TGTGCCAGCAGTGATTCTGGAAACTCTGGAAACACCATATATTTT. Translation gives CASSDSGNSGNTIYF. This rearrangement joins TRBV25-1 to TRBJ1-3; D gene ambiguous. The ends were cut back, 3 bases at V and 0 bases at J, with 9 bases in the middle. Germline CDR1 reads MGHDK; CDR2 reads SYGVNS. The CDR3 covers 15 residues.

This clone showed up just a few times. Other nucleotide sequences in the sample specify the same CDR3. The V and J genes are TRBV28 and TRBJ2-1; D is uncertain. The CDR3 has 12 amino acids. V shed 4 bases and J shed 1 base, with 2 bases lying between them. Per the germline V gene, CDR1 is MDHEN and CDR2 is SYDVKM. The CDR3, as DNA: TGTGCCAGCAGTTGGTCCTACAATGAGCAGTTCTTC. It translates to CASSWSYNEQFF.

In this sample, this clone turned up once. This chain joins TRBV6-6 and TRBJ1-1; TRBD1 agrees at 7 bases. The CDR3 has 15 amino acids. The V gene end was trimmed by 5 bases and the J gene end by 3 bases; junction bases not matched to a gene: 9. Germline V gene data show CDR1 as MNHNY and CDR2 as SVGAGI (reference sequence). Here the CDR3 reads CASSQQGIRDTEAFF. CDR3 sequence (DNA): TGTGCCAGCAGTCAACAGGGGATCCGGGACACTGAAGCTTTCTTT.

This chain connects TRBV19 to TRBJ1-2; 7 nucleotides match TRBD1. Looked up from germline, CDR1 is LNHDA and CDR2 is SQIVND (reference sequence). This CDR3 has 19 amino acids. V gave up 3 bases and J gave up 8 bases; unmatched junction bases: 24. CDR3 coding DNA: TGTGCCAGTAGTATCGGTCCCATCCGGACAGGCTCCTCATCTGGAGGCTACACCTTC. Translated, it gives CASSIGPIRTGSSSGGYTF.

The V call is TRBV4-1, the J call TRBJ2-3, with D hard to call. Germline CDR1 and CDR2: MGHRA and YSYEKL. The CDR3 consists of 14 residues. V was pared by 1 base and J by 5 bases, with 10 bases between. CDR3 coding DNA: TGCGCCAGCAGCCAAGTATTATCCCGAGATACGCAGTATTTT. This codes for CASSQVLSRDTQYF.

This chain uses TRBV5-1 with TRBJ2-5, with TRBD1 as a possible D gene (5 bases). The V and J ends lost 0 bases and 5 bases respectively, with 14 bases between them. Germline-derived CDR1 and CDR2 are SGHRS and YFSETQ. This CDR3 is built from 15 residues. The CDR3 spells CASSLAPQVEETQYF. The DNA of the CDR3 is TGCGCCAGCAGCTTGGCCCCACAGGTTGAGGAGACCCAGTACTTC.

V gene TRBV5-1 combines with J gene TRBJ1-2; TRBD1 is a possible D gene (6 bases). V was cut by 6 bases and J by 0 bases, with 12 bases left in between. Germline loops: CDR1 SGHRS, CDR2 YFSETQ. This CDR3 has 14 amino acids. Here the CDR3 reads CASKAGEPNYGYTF. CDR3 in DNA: TGCGCCAGCAAGGCAGGGGAACCTAACTATGGCTACACCTTC.

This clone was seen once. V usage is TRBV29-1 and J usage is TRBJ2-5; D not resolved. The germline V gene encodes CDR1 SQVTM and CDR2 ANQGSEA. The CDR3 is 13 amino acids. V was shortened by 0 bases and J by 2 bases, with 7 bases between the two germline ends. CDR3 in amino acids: CSVEEGIQETQYF. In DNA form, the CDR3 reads TGCAGCGTTGAAGAGGGTATTCAAGAGACCCAGTACTTC.

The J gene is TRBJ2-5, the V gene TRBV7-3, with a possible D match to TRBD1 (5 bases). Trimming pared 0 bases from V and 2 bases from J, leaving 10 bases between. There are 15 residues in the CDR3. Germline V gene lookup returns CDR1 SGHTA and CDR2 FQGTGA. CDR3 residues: CASSLTPTEQETQYF. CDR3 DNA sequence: TGTGCCAGCAGCTTAACCCCGACAGAACAAGAGACCCAGTACTTC.

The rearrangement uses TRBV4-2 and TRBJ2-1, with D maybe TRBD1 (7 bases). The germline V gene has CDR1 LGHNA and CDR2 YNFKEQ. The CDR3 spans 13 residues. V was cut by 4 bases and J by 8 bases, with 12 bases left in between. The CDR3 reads CASSRQGGDEQFF. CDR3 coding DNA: TGTGCCAGCAGCCGCCAGGGGGGAGATGAGCAGTTCTTC.

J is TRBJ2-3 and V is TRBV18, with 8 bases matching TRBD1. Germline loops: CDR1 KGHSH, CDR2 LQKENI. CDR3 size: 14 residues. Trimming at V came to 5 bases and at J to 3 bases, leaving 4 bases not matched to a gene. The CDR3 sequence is CASSATGATDTQYF. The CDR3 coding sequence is TGTGCCAGCTCAGCGACAGGGGCGACAGATACGCAGTATTTT.

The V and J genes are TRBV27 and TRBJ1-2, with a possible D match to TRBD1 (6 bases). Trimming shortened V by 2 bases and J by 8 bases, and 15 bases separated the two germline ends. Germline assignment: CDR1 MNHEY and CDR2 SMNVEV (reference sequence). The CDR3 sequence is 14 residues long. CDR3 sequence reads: CASSLKWQGYGYTF. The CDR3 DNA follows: TGTGCCAGCAGTTTAAAGTGGCAGGGGTACGGCTACACCTTC.

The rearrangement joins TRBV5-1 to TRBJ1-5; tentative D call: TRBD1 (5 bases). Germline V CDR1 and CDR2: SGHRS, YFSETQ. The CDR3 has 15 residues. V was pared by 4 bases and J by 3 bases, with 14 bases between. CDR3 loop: CASSPLPGPNQPQHF. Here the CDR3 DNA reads TGCGCCAGCAGCCCACTACCGGGACCCAATCAGCCCCAGCATTTT.

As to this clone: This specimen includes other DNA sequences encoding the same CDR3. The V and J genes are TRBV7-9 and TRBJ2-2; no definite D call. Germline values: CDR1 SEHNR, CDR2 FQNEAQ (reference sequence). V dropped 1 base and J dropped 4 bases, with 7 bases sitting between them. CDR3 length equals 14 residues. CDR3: CASSLGRATGELFF. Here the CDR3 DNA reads TGTGCCAGCAGCTTAGGCAGAGCCACCGGGGAGCTGTTTTTT.

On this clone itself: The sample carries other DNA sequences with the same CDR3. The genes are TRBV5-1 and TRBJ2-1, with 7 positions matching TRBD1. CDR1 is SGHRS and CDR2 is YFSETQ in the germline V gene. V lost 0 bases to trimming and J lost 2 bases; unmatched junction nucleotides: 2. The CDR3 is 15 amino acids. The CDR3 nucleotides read TGCGCCAGCAGCTTGGGGACAGGTACCTACAATGAGCAGTTCTTC. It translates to CASSLGTGTYNEQFF.

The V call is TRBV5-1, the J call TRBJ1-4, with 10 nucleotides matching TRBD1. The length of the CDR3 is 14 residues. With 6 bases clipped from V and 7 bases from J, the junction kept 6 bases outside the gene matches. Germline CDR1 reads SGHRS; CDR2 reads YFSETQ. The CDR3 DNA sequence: TGCGCCAGCACCACAGGGACAGGGGTTGAAAAACTGTTTTTT. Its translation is CASTTGTGVEKLFF.

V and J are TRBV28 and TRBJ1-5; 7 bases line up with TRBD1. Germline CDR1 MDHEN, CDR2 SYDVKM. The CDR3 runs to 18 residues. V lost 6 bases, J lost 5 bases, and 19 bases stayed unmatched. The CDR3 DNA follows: TGTGCCAGCAGCCTCTCCCTCGGAGACAGGGTGGGCGATCAGCCCCAGCATTTT. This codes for CASSLSLGDRVGDQPQHF.

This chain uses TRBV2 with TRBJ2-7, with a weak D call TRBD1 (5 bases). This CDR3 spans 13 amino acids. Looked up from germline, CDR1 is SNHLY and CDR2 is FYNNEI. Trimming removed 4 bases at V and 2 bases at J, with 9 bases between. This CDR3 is CASSVFRAYEQYF. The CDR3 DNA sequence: TGTGCCAGCAGTGTTTTCAGGGCCTACGAGCAGTACTTC. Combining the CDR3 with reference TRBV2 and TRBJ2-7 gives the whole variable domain EPEVTQTPSHQVTQMGQEVILRCVPISNHLYFYWYRQILGQKVEFLVSFYNNEISEKSEIFDDQFSVERPDGSNFTLKIRSTKLEDSAMYFCASSVFRAYEQYFGPGTRLTVT.

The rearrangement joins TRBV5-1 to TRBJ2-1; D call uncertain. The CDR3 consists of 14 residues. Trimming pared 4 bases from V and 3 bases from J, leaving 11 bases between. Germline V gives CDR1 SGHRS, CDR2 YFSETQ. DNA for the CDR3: TGCGCCAGCAGCCCCTGGACGGACTACAATGAGCAGTTCTTC. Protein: CASSPWTDYNEQFF. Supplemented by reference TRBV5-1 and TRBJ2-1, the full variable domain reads KAGVTQTPRYLIKTRGQQVTLSCSPISGHRSVSWYQQTPGQGLQFLFEYFSETQRNKGNFPGRFSGRQFSNSRSEMNVSTLELGDSALYLCASSPWTDYNEQFFGPGTRLTVL.

In DNA form, the CDR3 reads TGTGCCAGCAGAAACTCAGGGGGCCTCTACGAGCAGTACTTC. Translation: CASRNSGGLYEQYF. The chain joins TRBV2 to TRBJ2-7; 8 bases align to TRBD1. This CDR3 spans 14 amino acids. Losses at the gene ends were 6 bases for V and 3 bases for J; bases not matched to a gene: 7. Germline V gives CDR1 SNHLY, CDR2 FYNNEI.

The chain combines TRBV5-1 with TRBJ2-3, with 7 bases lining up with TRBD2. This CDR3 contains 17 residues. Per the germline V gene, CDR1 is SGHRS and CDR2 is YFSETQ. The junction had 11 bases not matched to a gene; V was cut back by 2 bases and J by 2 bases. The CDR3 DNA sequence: TGCGCCAGCAGCTTATTCCGACGGGAGGACGTCACAGATACGCAGTATTTT. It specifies CASSLFRREDVTDTQYF.